This T cell receptor (beta chain) was documented in a study of T-cell memory formation after mild COVID-19. General study results and limits: Confirmation was lacking for SARS-CoV-2 specificity of second-wave clones that peaked on day 37. Pre-infection memory harbored some responding clones, suggesting cross-reactive memory joined. Researchers report contracting CD4+ clones mostly in CM and EM, with CD8+ clones in EMRA.

Notes on this clonotype: Its antigen is unknown.

This CDR3 contains 16 residues. Germline V gives CDR1 SGHRS, CDR2 YFSETQ. V shed 4 bases, J shed 9 bases, and the junction held 11 bases outside the gene matches. TCRdb itself ran the 5' RACE reads through MiXCR, one entry per CDR3 protein. The sample carries hundreds of distinct CDR3 sequences, roughly 92% recorded once. Sequenced input: PBMCs or a T cell subset sorted from them (not recorded which). The chain has TRBV5-1 and TRBJ2-1; TRBD2 matches 12 bases. The sequence came from an adult who had mild COVID-19 (a few samples of this study predate the infection). Cell type and time point are not known. CDR3 bases: TGCGCCAGCAGCGCAAACCCTAGCGGGGGGGCCGCTGAGCAGTTCTTC. Its translation is CASSANPSGGAAEQFF.